These 30 T cell receptor beta chains originate from one sample sequenced in a study of OX40 agonist ivuxolimab in advanced cancers. Measured with immunoSEQ multiplex PCR; TCRdb has only the in-frame clones, and not every one. The sample shows 55,000 to 70,000 clones, about 84% of them seen only once. The material was CD4+ or CD8+ T cells sorted from blood, obtained in a trial of the OX40 agonist ivuxolimab. The receptor set was obtained from an adult with an advanced solid tumor such as melanoma, head and neck, liver or kidney cancer.

The genes are TRBV5-1 and TRBJ2-2; tentative D call: TRBD1 (6 bases). Germline V lookup: CDR1 SGHRS, CDR2 YFSETQ. The CDR3 extends over 16 amino acids. Trimming removed 3 bases from V and 4 bases from J, with 16 bases in between. CDR3 loop: CASSSDTGLTTGELFF. The CDR3 DNA sequence: TGCGCCAGCAGCTCGGACACAGGGCTCACCACCGGGGAGCTGTTTTTT.

This sequence joins TRBV7-9 and TRBJ2-5; no reliable D call. This CDR3 is 17 amino acids long. CDR1 SEHNR and CDR2 FQNEAQ come from the germline V gene (reference sequence). With 1 base removed from V and 5 bases from J, the gap between germline ends came to 20 bases. The CDR3 protein is CASSLGRPDKSSETQYF. The DNA of the CDR3 is TGTGCCAGCAGCTTAGGCCGTCCCGACAAATCCTCGGAGACCCAGTACTTC.

The J gene is TRBJ2-1, the V gene TRBV4-2, with no clear D. V lost 0 bases to trimming and J lost 8 bases, with 11 bases between them. The germline V gene has CDR1 LGHNA and CDR2 YNFKEQ. The CDR3 extends over 14 amino acids. The CDR3 protein is CASSQELSGDEQFF. The CDR3 nucleotides are TGTGCCAGCAGCCAAGAATTAAGTGGGGATGAGCAGTTCTTC.

CDR3 in DNA: TGTGCCAGCAGCGTAGGCATAACGGTGGGTAACACTGAAGCTTTCTTT. Translating it yields CASSVGITVGNTEAFF. The V gene is TRBV9, the J gene TRBJ1-1; D is uncertain. V was pared by 0 bases and J by 2 bases, with 14 bases between. The germline gives CDR1 SGDLS, CDR2 YYNGEE. The CDR3 consists of 16 residues.

The CDR3 region has the DNA TGCGCCAGCAGCCGGGATCGGACAGGGACCGGGGAGCTGTTTTTT. Amino acids: CASSRDRTGTGELFF. This sequence joins TRBV4-1 and TRBJ2-2; 8 nucleotides line up with TRBD1. From germline, CDR1 is MGHRA and CDR2 YSYEKL. Trimming took 4 bases from V and 5 from J; bases not matched to a gene: 6. This CDR3 spans 15 amino acids.

V gene TRBV6-1 combines with J gene TRBJ1-1; D gene unclear. CDR3 length: 13 residues. Trimming removed 1 base from V and 6 bases from J, with 9 bases in between. Germline CDR1 MNHNS, CDR2 SASEGT. CDR3 amino acids: CASSEEFWSEAFF. CDR3 nucleotide sequence: TGTGCCAGCAGTGAAGAGTTTTGGTCTGAAGCTTTCTTT.

The genes are TRBV5-1 and TRBJ1-1; 8 nucleotides match TRBD1. Germline trimming cut 2 bases from V and 12 bases from J; bases unmatched to any gene: 6. The CDR3 has 12 residues. Germline CDR1 reads SGHRS; CDR2 reads YFSETQ. CDR3 DNA sequence: TGCGCCAGCAGCTTCGGACAGGGCCGTCCTTTCTTT. Translation: CASSFGQGRPFF.

The chain combines TRBV7-2 with TRBJ1-1, with a weak D call TRBD1 (5 bases). Germline-derived CDR1 and CDR2 are SGHTA and FQGNSA. This CDR3 contains 15 residues. V lost 5 bases, J lost 1 base, and 14 bases lay in between. The CDR3 protein is CASSLQGPRNTEAFF. The CDR3 nucleotides are TGTGCCAGCAGCCTGCAGGGACCGAGGAACACTGAAGCTTTCTTT.

The chain carries TRBV11-2 and TRBJ1-1; D is ambiguous. V lost 1 base and J 10 bases, leaving 16 bases between the germline ends. CDR3 length equals 14 residues. Germline V CDR1 and CDR2: SGHAT, FQNNGV. The DNA of the CDR3 is TGTGCCAGCAGCTTAGGTGGGCTCGCACTAAGAGCTTTCTTT. It codes for CASSLGGLALRAFF.

Remarks on this clone: One junction end does not reproduce the germline sequence, and a read error may be involved. The chain is built from TRBV19 and TRBJ1-2, with D possibly being TRBD1 (6 bases). The CDR3 is 11 residues long. Germline CDR1 and CDR2: LNHDA and SQIVND (reference sequence). CDR3 sequence reads: CASSIGEDRFF. In DNA form, the CDR3 reads TGTGCCAGTAGTATAGGGGAGGACAGATTCTTC.

This chain links TRBV6-1 with TRBJ1-3; a possible D gene is TRBD1 (6 bases). Deletions cut 5 bases from V and 3 bases from J, with 11 bases between. The germline V gene has CDR1 MNHNS and CDR2 SASEGT. The CDR3 has 14 amino acids. Written as DNA, the CDR3 is TGTGCCAGCAGTCGAGGGGGATATGGAAACACCATATATTTT. This sequence encodes CASSRGGYGNTIYF.

The chain is built from TRBV6-5 and TRBJ1-3; D call uncertain. V was pared by 5 bases and J by 3 bases, with 11 bases between. CDR1 is MNHEY and CDR2 is SVGAGI in the germline V gene. The CDR3 is 14 residues long. This CDR3 reads CASSLNQYGNTIYF. CDR3 nucleotides: TGTGCCAGCAGTCTTAACCAGTATGGAAACACCATATATTTT.

V usage is TRBV19 and J usage is TRBJ1-1; D may be TRBD1 (6 bases). V lost 6 bases and J 4 bases, leaving 18 bases between the germline ends. The CDR3 extends over 15 amino acids. Germline-derived CDR1 and CDR2 are LNHDA and SQIVND (reference sequence). For the CDR3, the DNA is TGTGCCAGTAGGCCGGGACACCAAATGGGCACTGAAGCTTTCTTT. It codes for CASRPGHQMGTEAFF.

This clone was found once. V gene TRBV18 combines with J gene TRBJ2-3, with TRBD1 matching 8 bases. Germline CDR1 is KGHSH and CDR2 is LQKENI. This CDR3 comprises 15 residues. Trimming removed 3 bases from V and 0 bases from J; junction bases left unmatched: 2. CDR3 coding DNA: TGTGCCAGCTCACCGGACAGGGTAAGCACAGATACGCAGTATTTT. It is translated as CASSPDRVSTDTQYF.

The chain joins TRBV10-3 to TRBJ2-3; unclear D gene. V was shortened by 3 bases and J by 5 bases, with 3 bases between the two germline ends. Germline loops: CDR1 ENHRY, CDR2 SYGVKD. The CDR3 is 11 residues long. The DNA for the CDR3 is TGTGCCATCAGTGATGGAGATACGCAGTATTTT. Its protein is CAISDGDTQYF.

This chain uses TRBV5-4 with TRBJ2-5; either TRBD1 or TRBD2 may supply D (5 bases each). This CDR3 contains 13 residues. Germline CDR1 SGHNT, CDR2 YYREEE (reference sequence). Trimming took 1 base from V and 5 from J, leaving 9 bases between them. Written as DNA, the CDR3 is TGTGCCAGCAGCTTGATGGGGGTCGAGACCCAGTACTTC. Translating it yields CASSLMGVETQYF.

This clone was counted a single time. This chain connects TRBV5-6 to TRBJ2-3, with 14 bases lining up with TRBD2. From germline, CDR1 is SGHDT and CDR2 YYEEEE. The CDR3 length is 16 residues. V gave up 4 bases and J gave up 6 bases; unmatched junction bases: 7. The CDR3 sequence is CASSTGLAGGGDTQYF. For the CDR3, the DNA is TGTGCCAGCAGCACTGGACTAGCGGGGGGCGGGGATACGCAGTATTTT.

V is TRBV7-2 and J is TRBJ1-6, with 8 bases aligning to TRBD1. This CDR3 is built from 15 residues. Germline V gene lookup returns CDR1 SGHTA and CDR2 FQGNSA. The J segment lost 10 bases and the V segment lost 5 bases, leaving 10 bases of the junction unmatched. CDR3 coding DNA: TGTGCCAGCAGCCCCGGACAGGGACCGGGCTCACCCCTCCACTTT. Translated, it gives CASSPGQGPGSPLHF.

The rearrangement uses TRBV6-1 and TRBJ2-7; a weak D match, TRBD1 (6 bases). Germline V gene lookup returns CDR1 MNHNS and CDR2 SASEGT. Trimming left V 9 bases short and J 1 base short, with 13 bases between. This CDR3 region has 13 residues. The CDR3: CASGQLHSYEQYF. CDR3 nucleotides: TGTGCCAGTGGACAGCTCCATTCCTACGAGCAGTACTTC.

This clone showed up just a few times. The chain joins TRBV7-3 to TRBJ2-1; 12 bases map to TRBD2. V trimming: 5 bases; J trimming: 2 bases; junction bases outside the gene matches: 4. The CDR3 spans 16 residues. Germline CDR1 and CDR2: SGHTA and FQGTGA. Here the CDR3 reads CASSILAGGTYNEQFF. The CDR3 DNA reads TGTGCCAGCAGCATACTAGCGGGGGGTACCTACAATGAGCAGTTCTTC.

CDR3 protein: CASSPPVQRGINEQFF. CDR3 bases: TGTGCCAGCTCACCACCGGTTCAGCGGGGGATCAATGAGCAGTTCTTC. The chain combines TRBV18 with TRBJ2-1; 8 nucleotides match TRBD2. Germline values: CDR1 KGHSH, CDR2 LQKENI. The CDR3 extends over 16 amino acids. With 0 bases clipped from V and 6 bases from J, the junction kept 7 bases outside the gene matches.

This sequence joins TRBV6-4 and TRBJ2-7; D gene ambiguous. The CDR3 is made up of 13 amino acids. Germline-derived CDR1 and CDR2 are MRHNA and SNTAGT. Trimming removed 10 bases at V and 6 bases at J, with 19 bases between. Here the CDR3 DNA reads TGTGCCACCTTCGATGGGGTCGAGGTCGAGCAGTACTTC. It is translated as CATFDGVEVEQYF.

The sample holds many counts of this clone. This rearrangement joins TRBV30 to TRBJ1-5; 7 nucleotides line up with TRBD1. In germline, CDR1 is GTSNPN, CDR2 SVGIG (reference sequence). The CDR3 sequence is 13 residues long. The V segment lost 5 bases and the J segment 5 bases; nucleotides outside the gene matches: 6. The CDR3 protein is CAWATGFDQPQHF. The CDR3 region has the DNA TGTGCCTGGGCGACAGGGTTTGATCAGCCCCAGCATTTT.

The chain recombines TRBV28 with TRBJ2-5; D remains unclear. The last part of the DNA fits TRBJ2-7 better; the J call may be wrong. This CDR3 contains 12 residues. Germline CDR1 and CDR2: MDHEN and SYDVKM. The CDR3 protein is CASSSGSYEQYF. The CDR3 nucleotides read TGTGCCAGCAGCTCAGGCTCCTACGAGCAGTACTTC.

V is TRBV2 and J is TRBJ1-5; 7 bases agree with TRBD1. The J segment lost 4 bases and the V segment lost 3 bases, leaving 3 bases of the junction unmatched. The CDR3 extends over 14 amino acids. Germline CDR1 and CDR2: SNHLY and FYNNEI. The DNA for the CDR3 is TGTGCCAGCAGTGAGACAGGGTGGAATCAGCCCCAGCATTTT. It specifies CASSETGWNQPQHF.

This clone has only one observation. The chain couples TRBV5-1 to TRBJ1-2; TRBD1 aligns across 7 bases. The CDR3 totals 14 residues. Germline V gives CDR1 SGHRS, CDR2 YFSETQ. J gave up 3 bases and V 6 bases, and 8 bases lay outside the gene matches. The CDR3 region has the DNA TGCGCCAGCACGATAGGACAGGTCGACTATGGCTACACCTTC. It yields the protein CASTIGQVDYGYTF.

The gene calls are TRBV2 and TRBJ1-1, with 8 positions matching TRBD1. From germline, CDR1 is SNHLY and CDR2 FYNNEI. The CDR3 is 14 amino acids. Trimming cost V 6 bases and J 1 base; bases outside gene matches: 4. This CDR3 is CASRAGQGNTEAFF. As DNA, the CDR3 is TGTGCCAGCAGGGCAGGACAGGGGAACACTGAAGCTTTCTTT.

This chain uses TRBV19 with TRBJ2-2, with D uncertain. Trimming pared 3 bases from V and 2 bases from J, leaving 13 bases between. This CDR3 has 16 amino acids. Germline V gene lookup returns CDR1 LNHDA and CDR2 SQIVND (reference sequence). DNA of the CDR3: TGTGCCAGTAGTATCAGAACGGGTCAAAACACCGGGGAGCTGTTTTTT. It yields the protein CASSIRTGQNTGELFF.

J is TRBJ2-1 and V is TRBV7-3, with 7 bases fitting TRBD2. Germline V lookup: CDR1 SGHTA, CDR2 FQGTGA. Germline trimming cut 5 bases from V and 9 bases from J; bases unmatched to any gene: 13. The CDR3 has 15 amino acids. In DNA, the CDR3 is TGTGCCAGCAGCCAAGGGGTAGCGGGCATGCGTGAGCAGTTCTTC. Amino acid sequence: CASSQGVAGMREQFF.

A note on this clone: Other DNA sequences in this sample translate to the same CDR3. V is TRBV27 and J is TRBJ1-4; a possible D gene is TRBD1 (6 bases). This CDR3 is built from 14 residues. The ends were cut back, 5 bases at V and 8 bases at J, with 15 bases in the middle. Germline CDR1 is MNHEY and CDR2 is SMNVEV (reference sequence). The CDR3 nucleotides are TGTGCCAGCAGTCGCGGGGGACAAAGAGAAAAACTGTTTTTT. It yields the protein CASSRGGQREKLFF.